Presented here are 24 T cell receptor beta chains from one specimen sequenced in a study of cytomegalovirus exposure and HLA in healthy donors. 13 Jbeta primers and 60 Vbeta primers were used for the PCR. This table comes from immunoSEQ multiplex PCR, and its TCRdb copy is limited to in-frame clones, with some not included. The sample has 150,000 to 200,000 clones, roughly four fifths seen once; the top ten hold more than 2%. Sequencing was carried out using PBMCs. The receptors were sampled from a young woman in good health and CMV-seropositive.

This chain links TRBV7-9 with TRBJ1-2; D possibly corresponds to TRBD1 (5 bases). The CDR3 covers 15 residues. Germline V gene sequence: CDR1 SEHNR, CDR2 FQNEAQ (reference sequence). Trimming stripped 5 bases from V and 8 bases from J, with 21 bases between. CDR3 sequence reads: CASSLRDSIKPGYTF. CDR3 DNA: TGTGCCAGCAGCCTCCGGGACTCCATAAAGCCCGGCTACACCTTC.

The gene calls are TRBV14 and TRBJ2-1, with TRBD2 matching over 10 bases. CDR3 length equals 13 residues. Trimming removed 3 bases from V and 8 bases from J; junction bases left unmatched: 1. Germline V CDR1 and CDR2: SGHDN, FVKESK. In DNA form, the CDR3 reads TGTGCCAGCAGCCAGGGACTAGCGTATGAGCAGTTCTTC. Protein: CASSQGLAYEQFF.

This clone was seen a single time. Written as DNA, the CDR3 is TGCGCCAGCAGCCTGACAGGAACGTCCCCCGAGCAGTACTTC. Amino acids: CASSLTGTSPEQYF. The chain has TRBV5-1 and TRBJ2-7, with a weak D call TRBD1 (6 bases). Trimming removed 4 bases at V and 6 bases at J, with 17 bases between. Germline loops: CDR1 SGHRS, CDR2 YFSETQ. There are 14 residues in the CDR3. Complete variable domain (other parts from reference TRBV5-1 and TRBJ2-7): KAGVTQTPRYLIKTRGQQVTLSCSPISGHRSVSWYQQTPGQGLQFLFEYFSETQRNKGNFPGRFSGRQFSNSRSEMNVSTLELGDSALYLCASSLTGTSPEQYFGPGTRLTVT.

The chain couples TRBV2 to TRBJ2-6; a weak D match, TRBD2 (6 bases). The CDR3 has 20 amino acids. CDR1 and CDR2 from the germline V gene are SNHLY and FYNNEI. V shed 3 bases and J shed 0 bases, with 21 bases lying between them. In DNA form, the CDR3 reads TGTGCCAGCAGTGATCACTCCGTCAGGGCGACTAGCTCTGGGGCCAACGTCCTGACTTTC. It is translated as CASSDHSVRATSSGANVLTF.

This chain connects TRBV7-2 to TRBJ2-5; D is ambiguous. The CDR3 contains 13 residues. Germline V gene lookup returns CDR1 SGHTA and CDR2 FQGNSA. The V and J ends lost 5 bases and 5 bases respectively, with 12 bases between them. The CDR3 DNA sequence: TGTGCCAGCAGCCCCCGCCGGTATGAGACCCAGTACTTC. This encodes CASSPRRYETQYF.

V and J are TRBV6-1 and TRBJ2-7; 7 positions match TRBD1. CDR3 size: 13 residues. V lost 1 base, J lost 6 bases, and 3 bases stayed unmatched. Germline CDR1 is MNHNS and CDR2 is SASEGT. CDR3 DNA sequence: TGTGCCAGCAGTGAAGGACAGGGTTCCGAGCAGTACTTC. It codes for CASSEGQGSEQYF.

Many counts were recorded for this clone. The genes are TRBV10-3 and TRBJ2-3; 10 bases map to TRBD2. V lost 2 bases and J lost 3; bases outside the gene matches: 2. Germline values: CDR1 ENHRY, CDR2 SYGVKD. There are 15 residues in the CDR3. In DNA, the CDR3 is TGTGCCATCAGTGAGGGGACTAGCGATACAGATACGCAGTATTTT. This translates into CAISEGTSDTDTQYF.

The chain carries TRBV27 and TRBJ1-5; D gene unclear. The CDR3 consists of 13 residues. CDR1 and CDR2 (germline): MNHEY, SMNVEV (reference sequence). V dropped 2 bases and J dropped 4 bases, with 6 bases sitting between them. Here the CDR3 reads CASSLSRNQPQHF. CDR3 DNA sequence: TGTGCCAGCAGTTTAAGCCGAAATCAGCCCCAGCATTTT.

Written as DNA, the CDR3 is TGCGCCAGCAGCCAAGATGGTTGGGAGGCATCCAAAAATACCCATAATTCACCCCTCCACTTT. Translated, it gives CASSQDGWEASKNTHNSPLHF. V usage is TRBV4-3 and J usage is TRBJ1-6, with D uncertain. The V gene lost 0 bases and the J gene lost 5 bases, with 26 bases spanning the gap. The CDR3 loop spans 21 amino acids. Germline values: CDR1 LGHNA, CDR2 YSLEER.

The V call is TRBV4-3, the J call TRBJ2-7, with 8 bases lining up with TRBD1. The V gene's germline CDR1 is LGHNA and CDR2 YSLEER. The CDR3 sequence is 18 residues long. With 0 bases clipped from V and 4 bases from J, the junction kept 14 bases outside the gene matches. The chain's CDR3 is CASSQEEGLRTGIYEQYF. CDR3 coding DNA: TGCGCCAGCAGCCAAGAAGAAGGGCTGAGGACAGGGATTTACGAGCAGTACTTC.

With respect to this clone: Compared with germline, one end of the junction differs, possibly owing to a read error. The sample has other DNA sequences that encode this CDR3 too. The chain links TRBV6-1 to TRBJ1-1, with 7 bases aligning to TRBD1. CDR3 length: 15 residues. The germline V gene has CDR1 MNHNS and CDR2 SASEGT. The CDR3 DNA reads as TGCGCCAGCAGTTCCCAGGGGGGCAGGTATGCTGAAGCTTTCTTT. It codes for CASSSQGGRYAEAFF.

This clone was seen a handful of times. The chain is built from TRBV9 and TRBJ2-7; TRBD1 matches at 7 bases. This CDR3 comprises 15 residues. The germline V gene has CDR1 SGDLS and CDR2 YYNGEE. J gave up 0 bases and V 0 bases, and 3 bases lay outside the gene matches. CDR3 sequence reads: CASSVGQGYSYEQYF. The CDR3 DNA follows: TGTGCCAGCAGCGTAGGACAGGGATACTCCTACGAGCAGTACTTC.

The V call is TRBV19, the J call TRBJ1-1; TRBD1 aligns across 9 bases. The CDR3 is made up of 13 amino acids. With 8 bases clipped from V and 5 bases from J, the junction kept 6 bases outside the gene matches. CDR1 and CDR2 (germline): LNHDA, SQIVND (reference sequence). CDR3 nucleotides: TGTGCCAGTTTGGACAGGGGTAATACTGAAGCTTTCTTT. Its protein product is CASLDRGNTEAFF.

The sample holds a few counts of this clone. The J gene is TRBJ1-5, the V gene TRBV29-1, with D unresolved. The germline V gene has CDR1 SQVTM and CDR2 ANQGSEA. The CDR3 consists of 13 residues. V lost 3 bases and J 3 bases, leaving 9 bases between the germline ends. In DNA, the CDR3 is TGCAGCGTTGAGGGAGGGATCAATCAGCCCCAGCATTTT. Translating gives CSVEGGINQPQHF.

The J gene is TRBJ1-5, the V gene TRBV30; D possibly corresponds to TRBD1 (6 bases). Germline CDR1 GTSNPN, CDR2 SVGIG (reference sequence). The CDR3 is 15 residues long. Between the trimmed V and J ends, which lost 3 bases and 2 bases, there was a span of 14 bases. The chain's CDR3 is CAWREQGVGNQPQHF. In DNA form, the CDR3 reads TGTGCCTGGAGGGAACAGGGAGTGGGCAATCAGCCCCAGCATTTT. The variable domain in full, completed from reference TRBV30 and TRBJ1-5, reads SQTIHQWPATLVQPVGSPLSLECTVEGTSNPNLYWYRQAAGRGLQLLFYSVGIGQISSEVPQNLSASRPQDRQFILSSKKLLLSDSGFYLCAWREQGVGNQPQHFGDGTRLSIL.

This clone was seen more than once but under ten times. The CDR3 region has the DNA TGTGCCAGCAGCTTGAGCGCCGGGGAGCTGTTTTTT. Amino acids: CASSLSAGELFF. The rearrangement uses TRBV13 and TRBJ2-2; D is unresolved. The CDR3 loop spans 12 amino acids. Germline loops: CDR1 PRHDT, CDR2 FYEKMQ (reference sequence). Trimming pared 3 bases from V and 6 bases from J, leaving 5 bases between.

The genes are TRBV27 and TRBJ1-3; D is possibly TRBD1 (5 bases). The germline gives CDR1 MNHEY, CDR2 SMNVEV (reference sequence). Trimming took off 3 bases at V and 0 bases at J, with 9 bases between the two ends. The CDR3 totals 15 residues. As DNA, the CDR3 is TGTGCCAGCAGTTTGAGCAGGGCCTCTGGAAACACCATATATTTT. It codes for CASSLSRASGNTIYF.

This sequence joins TRBV4-3 and TRBJ2-7, with TRBD2 matching 16 bases. Germline V gives CDR1 LGHNA, CDR2 YSLEER. The CDR3 contains 16 residues. V gave up 4 bases and J gave up 2 bases; unmatched junction bases: 2. The CDR3 reads CASSPGTSGGAYEQYF. The CDR3 DNA is TGCGCCAGCAGCCCCGGGACTAGCGGGGGGGCCTACGAGCAGTACTTC.

V gene TRBV27 combines with J gene TRBJ2-1; 9 bases match TRBD1. The CDR3 spans 13 residues. V trimming: 8 bases; J trimming: 4 bases; junction bases outside the gene matches: 3. The germline V gene encodes CDR1 MNHEY and CDR2 SMNVEV (reference sequence). For the CDR3, the DNA is TGTGCCAGCGGACAGGGGTATTACAATGAGCAGTTCTTC. Protein sequence: CASGQGYYNEQFF.

Only a few counts were recorded for this clone. The J gene is TRBJ2-7, the V gene TRBV6-6; the match to TRBD2 covers 7 bases. CDR1 and CDR2 from the germline V gene are MNHNY and SVGAGI (reference sequence). CDR3 length: 14 amino acids. Trimming took 4 bases from V and 6 from J; bases not matched to a gene: 9. This chain's CDR3 is CASSSGTTISEQYF. The CDR3 DNA follows: TGTGCCAGCAGTTCAGGGACTACAATATCCGAGCAGTACTTC.

The V gene is TRBV2, the J gene TRBJ2-7; D unclear. The CDR3 spans 13 residues. Germline CDR1 and CDR2: SNHLY and FYNNEI. V gave up 2 bases and J gave up 3 bases, with 8 bases separating them. The CDR3 reads CASSERVYYEQYF. Written as DNA, the CDR3 is TGTGCCAGCAGTGAACGAGTATACTACGAGCAGTACTTC.

V and J are TRBV10-1 and TRBJ2-7; D unclear. CDR1 is WNHNN and CDR2 is SYGVQD in the germline V gene (reference sequence). The V end lost 0 bases, the J end lost 4 bases, and 7 bases lay between the germline ends. The CDR3 loop spans 13 amino acids. The CDR3 nucleotides are TGCGCCAGCAGTGAGTCGATGGCTTACGAGCAGTACTTC. Its protein is CASSESMAYEQYF.

The chain has TRBV5-5 and TRBJ2-3, with TRBD2 as a possible D gene (6 bases). CDR1 and CDR2 (germline): SGHKS, YYEKEE (reference sequence). The CDR3 loop spans 13 amino acids. Deletions cut 2 bases from V and 6 bases from J, with 10 bases between. For the CDR3, the DNA is TGTGCCAGCAGCTTTTCGGCGGGGGATACGCAGTATTTT. Amino acid sequence: CASSFSAGDTQYF.

V is TRBV5-1 and J is TRBJ1-3; tentative D call: TRBD1 (5 bases). CDR3 length equals 14 residues. V lost 7 bases and J lost 3, with 14 bases in between. Looked up from germline, CDR1 is SGHRS and CDR2 is YFSETQ. The CDR3 protein is CASSDPGGGNTIYF. Here the CDR3 DNA reads TGCGCCAGCTCCGACCCGGGGGGTGGAAACACCATATATTTT. Using reference TRBV5-1 and TRBJ1-3 for the parts outside the CDR3, the full variable domain is KAGVTQTPRYLIKTRGQQVTLSCSPISGHRSVSWYQQTPGQGLQFLFEYFSETQRNKGNFPGRFSGRQFSNSRSEMNVSTLELGDSALYLCASSDPGGGNTIYFGEGSWLTVV.